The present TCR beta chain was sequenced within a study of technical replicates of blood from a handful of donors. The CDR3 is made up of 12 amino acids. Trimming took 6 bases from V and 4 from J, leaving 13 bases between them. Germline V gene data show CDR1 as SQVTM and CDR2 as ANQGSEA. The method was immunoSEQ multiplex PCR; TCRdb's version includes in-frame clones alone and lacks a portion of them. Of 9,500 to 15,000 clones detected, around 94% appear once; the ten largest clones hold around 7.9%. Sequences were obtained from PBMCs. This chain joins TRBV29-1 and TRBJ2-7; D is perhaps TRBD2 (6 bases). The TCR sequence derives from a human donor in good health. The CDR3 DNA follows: TGCAGCGTAAAGCGGGCCTTATACGAGCAGTACTTC. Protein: CSVKRALYEQYF.